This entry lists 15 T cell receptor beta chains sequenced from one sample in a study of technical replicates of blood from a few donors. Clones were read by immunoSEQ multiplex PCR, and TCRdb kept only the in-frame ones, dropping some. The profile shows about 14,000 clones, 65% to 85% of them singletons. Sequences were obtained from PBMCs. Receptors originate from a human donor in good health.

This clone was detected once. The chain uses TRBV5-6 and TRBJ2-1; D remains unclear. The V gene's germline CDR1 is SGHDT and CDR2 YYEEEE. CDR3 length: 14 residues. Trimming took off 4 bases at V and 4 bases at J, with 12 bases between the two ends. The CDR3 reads CASSGGYWYNEQFF. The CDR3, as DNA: TGTGCCAGCAGCGGTGGTTACTGGTACAATGAGCAGTTCTTC.

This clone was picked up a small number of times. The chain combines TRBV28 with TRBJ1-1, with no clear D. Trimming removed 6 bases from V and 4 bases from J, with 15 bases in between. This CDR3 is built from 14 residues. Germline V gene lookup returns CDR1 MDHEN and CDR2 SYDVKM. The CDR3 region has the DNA TGTGCCAGCAGCCAACCCTTCCGGGGCACTGAAGCTTTCTTT. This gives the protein CASSQPFRGTEAFF.

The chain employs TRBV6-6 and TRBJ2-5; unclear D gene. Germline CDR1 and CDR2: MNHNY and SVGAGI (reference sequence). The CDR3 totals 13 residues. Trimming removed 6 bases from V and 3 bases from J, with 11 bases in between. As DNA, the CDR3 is TGTGCCAGCAGGGCCCCATCCGAAGAGACCCAGTACTTC. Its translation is CASRAPSEETQYF.

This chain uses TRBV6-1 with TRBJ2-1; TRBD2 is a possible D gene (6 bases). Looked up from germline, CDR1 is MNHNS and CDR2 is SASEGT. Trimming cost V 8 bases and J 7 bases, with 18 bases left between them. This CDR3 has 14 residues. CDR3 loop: CASWLAAGGNEQFF. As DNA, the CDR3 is TGTGCCAGCTGGTTAGCGGCCGGAGGTAATGAGCAGTTCTTC.

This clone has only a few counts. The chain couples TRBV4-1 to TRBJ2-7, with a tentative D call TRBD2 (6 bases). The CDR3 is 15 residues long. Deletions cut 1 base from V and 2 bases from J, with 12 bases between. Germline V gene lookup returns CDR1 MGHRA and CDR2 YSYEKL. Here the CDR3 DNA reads TGCGCCAGCAGCCAAGCCTCTAGGAGGGCCTACGAGCAGTACTTC. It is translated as CASSQASRRAYEQYF.

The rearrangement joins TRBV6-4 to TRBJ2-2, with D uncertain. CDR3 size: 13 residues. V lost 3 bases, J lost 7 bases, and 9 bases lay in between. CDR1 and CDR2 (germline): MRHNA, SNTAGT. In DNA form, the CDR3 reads TGTGCCAGCAGTGAAGTACCCGGCGGGGAGCTGTTTTTT. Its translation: CASSEVPGGELFF.

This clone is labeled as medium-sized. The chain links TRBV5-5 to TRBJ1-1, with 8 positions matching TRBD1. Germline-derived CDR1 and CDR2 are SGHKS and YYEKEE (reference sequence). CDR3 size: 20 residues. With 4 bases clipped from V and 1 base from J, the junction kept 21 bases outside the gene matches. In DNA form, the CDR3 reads TGTGCCAGCAGCCGAAAATGGGGACAGGCGACACTACTTCCGAACACTGAAGCTTTCTTT. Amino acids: CASSRKWGQATLLPNTEAFF.

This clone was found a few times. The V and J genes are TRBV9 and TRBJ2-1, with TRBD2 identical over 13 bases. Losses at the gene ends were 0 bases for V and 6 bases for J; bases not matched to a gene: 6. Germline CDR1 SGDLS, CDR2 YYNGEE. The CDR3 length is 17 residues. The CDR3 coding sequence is TGTGCCAGCAGCGTAGGGACTAGCGGGAGCGGTGGCAATGAGCAGTTCTTC. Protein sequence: CASSVGTSGSGGNEQFF.

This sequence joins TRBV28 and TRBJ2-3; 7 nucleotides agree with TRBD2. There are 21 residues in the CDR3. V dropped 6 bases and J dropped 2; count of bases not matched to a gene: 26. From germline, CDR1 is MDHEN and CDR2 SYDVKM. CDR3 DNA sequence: TGTGCCAGCAGCCCCAGGTTGGGCGGGAGTCAATTCGCCGACATCACAGATACGCAGTATTTT. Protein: CASSPRLGGSQFADITDTQYF.

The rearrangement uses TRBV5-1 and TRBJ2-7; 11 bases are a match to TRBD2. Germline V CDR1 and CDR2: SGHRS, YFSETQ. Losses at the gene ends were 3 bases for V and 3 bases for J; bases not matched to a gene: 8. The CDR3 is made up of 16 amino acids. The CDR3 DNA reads TGCGCCAGCAGCTGGGGGGTAGCGGGAGGGTTCTACGAGCAGTACTTC. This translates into CASSWGVAGGFYEQYF.

DNA of the CDR3: TGTGCCAGCAGGGAACTAGCGGAAGGCACAGATACGCAGTATTTT. It specifies CASRELAEGTDTQYF. J is TRBJ2-3 and V is TRBV25-1; 8 bases map to TRBD2. The germline V gene encodes CDR1 MGHDK and CDR2 SYGVNS. This CDR3 has 15 amino acids. V was pared by 6 bases and J by 1 base, with 6 bases of the junction left unmatched.

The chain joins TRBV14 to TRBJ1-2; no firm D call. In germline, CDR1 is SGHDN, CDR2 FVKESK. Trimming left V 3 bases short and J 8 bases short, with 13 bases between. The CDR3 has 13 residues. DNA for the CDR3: TGTGCCAGCAGCCAGCAGGTACGCCAAGGCTACACCTTC. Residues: CASSQQVRQGYTF.

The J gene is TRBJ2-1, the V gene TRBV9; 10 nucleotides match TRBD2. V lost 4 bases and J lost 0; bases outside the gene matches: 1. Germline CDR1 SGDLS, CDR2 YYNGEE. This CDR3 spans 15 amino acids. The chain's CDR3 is CASSSSGSSYNEQFF. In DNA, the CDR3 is TGTGCCAGCAGCTCTAGCGGGAGCTCCTACAATGAGCAGTTCTTC.

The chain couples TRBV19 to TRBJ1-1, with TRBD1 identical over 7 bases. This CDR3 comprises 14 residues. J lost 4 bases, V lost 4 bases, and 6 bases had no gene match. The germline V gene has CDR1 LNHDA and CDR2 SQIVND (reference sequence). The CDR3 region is CASSTQGDSTEAFF. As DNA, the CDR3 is TGTGCCAGTAGTACCCAGGGGGACAGCACTGAAGCTTTCTTT.

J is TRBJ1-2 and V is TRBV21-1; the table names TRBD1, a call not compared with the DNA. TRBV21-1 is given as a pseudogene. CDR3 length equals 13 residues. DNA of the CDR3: TGTGCCAGCAGCAAAGACAGGGGGCATGGCTACACCTTC. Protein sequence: CASSKDRGHGYTF.